The 3 T cell receptor beta chains given below trace back to one sample, sequenced in a study of identical twins (dated by TCRdb to between 2015 and 2016). Library preparation was by 5' RACE. This sample was sequenced with an Illumina HiSeq 2000. TCRdb reworked the public reads: Q25 trimming with fastp, MiXCR clone assembly, productive beta chains retained. CDR3 protein sequences are deduplicated, and each keeps its most common genes and DNA. The sample table lists roughly 480,000 distinct CDR3 sequences, around 24% of them with a count of one. The ten largest clones add up to 2.5% to 3.5% of the sample. The same sample was also used in a study of T cells expressing NK-cell markers.

Source material: CD4+ T cells sorted from blood. Receptor source: a woman aged 18-30 years in good health.

This clonotype was found a few times. The V call is TRBV3-1, the J call TRBJ2-1; a possible D gene is TRBD2 (5 bases). Trimming pared 1 base from V and 7 bases from J, leaving 11 bases between. The CDR3 has 14 amino acids. Germline assignment: CDR1 LGHDT and CDR2 YNNKEL (reference sequence). CDR3 DNA sequence: TGTGCCAGCAGCCAAGTAAGAGGGTATAATGAGCAGTTCTTC. Translated: CASSQVRGYNEQFF.

The CDR3: CASSFGQGNYGYTF. Here the CDR3 DNA reads TGTGCCAGCAGTTTCGGGCAGGGGAACTATGGCTACACCTTC. The chain carries TRBV12-3 or TRBV12-4 and TRBJ1-2; tentatively, D is TRBD1 (6 bases). Between the trimmed V and J ends, which lost 3 bases and 2 bases, there was a span of 10 bases. This CDR3 is built from 14 residues.

The chain links TRBV9 to TRBJ2-3, with 10 bases fitting TRBD2. J was trimmed by 4 bases and V by 0 bases; bases with no gene match: 2. This CDR3 comprises 15 residues. CDR1 is SGDLS, CDR2 YYNGEE, per germline. CDR3 residues: CASSVAAGGSDTQYF. The CDR3 DNA sequence: TGTGCCAGCAGCGTAGCAGCGGGAGGGTCAGATACGCAGTATTTT.